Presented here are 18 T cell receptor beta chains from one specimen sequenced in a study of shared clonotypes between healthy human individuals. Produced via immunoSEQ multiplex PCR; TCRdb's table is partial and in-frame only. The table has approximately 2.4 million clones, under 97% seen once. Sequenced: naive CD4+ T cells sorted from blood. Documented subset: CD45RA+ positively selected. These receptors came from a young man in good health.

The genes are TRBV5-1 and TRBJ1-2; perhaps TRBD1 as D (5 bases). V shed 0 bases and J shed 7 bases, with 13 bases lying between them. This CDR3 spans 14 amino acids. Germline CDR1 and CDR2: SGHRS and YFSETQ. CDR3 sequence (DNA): TGCGCCAGCAGCTTGGGCCAGGGTCTTTCTGGCTACACCTTC. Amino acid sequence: CASSLGQGLSGYTF. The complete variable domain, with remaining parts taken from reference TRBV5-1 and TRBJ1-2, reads KAGVTQTPRYLIKTRGQQVTLSCSPISGHRSVSWYQQTPGQGLQFLFEYFSETQRNKGNFPGRFSGRQFSNSRSEMNVSTLELGDSALYLCASSLGQGLSGYTFGSGTRLTVV.

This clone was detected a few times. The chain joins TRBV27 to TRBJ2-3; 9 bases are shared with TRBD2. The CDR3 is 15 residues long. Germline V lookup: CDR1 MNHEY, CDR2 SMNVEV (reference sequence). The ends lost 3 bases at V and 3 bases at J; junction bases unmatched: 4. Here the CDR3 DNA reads TGTGCCAGCAGTTTGGCGGGGGGGTATACAGATACGCAGTATTTT. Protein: CASSLAGGYTDTQYF.

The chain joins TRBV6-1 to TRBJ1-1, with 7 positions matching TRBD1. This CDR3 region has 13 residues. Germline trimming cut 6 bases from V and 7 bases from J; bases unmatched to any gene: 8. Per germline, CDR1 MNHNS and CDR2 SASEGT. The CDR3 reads CASSRPGQLEAFF. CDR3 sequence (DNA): TGTGCCAGCAGCCGACCGGGACAGCTTGAAGCTTTCTTT.

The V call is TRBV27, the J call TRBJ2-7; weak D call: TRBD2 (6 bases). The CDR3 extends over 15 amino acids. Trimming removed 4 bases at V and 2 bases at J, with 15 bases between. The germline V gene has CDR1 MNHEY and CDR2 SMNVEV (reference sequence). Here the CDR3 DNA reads TGTGCCAGCAGTTCCCTCGGGGGACCGACCTACGAGCAGTACTTC. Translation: CASSSLGGPTYEQYF.

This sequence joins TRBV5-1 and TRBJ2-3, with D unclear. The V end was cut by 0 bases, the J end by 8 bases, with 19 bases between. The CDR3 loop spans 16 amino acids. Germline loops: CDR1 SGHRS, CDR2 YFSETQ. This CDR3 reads CASSLVMSSDLVTQYF. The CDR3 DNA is TGCGCCAGCAGCTTGGTCATGTCTAGTGATTTGGTTACGCAGTATTTT.

The CDR3 DNA reads TGTGCCAGCAGCTTGGGGATGACGACCTACGAGCAGTACTTC. Encoded protein: CASSLGMTTYEQYF. V is TRBV5-6 and J is TRBJ2-7, with D uncertain. The CDR3 runs to 14 residues. Looked up from germline, CDR1 is SGHDT and CDR2 is YYEEEE. Trimming removed 0 bases at V and 2 bases at J, with 9 bases between.

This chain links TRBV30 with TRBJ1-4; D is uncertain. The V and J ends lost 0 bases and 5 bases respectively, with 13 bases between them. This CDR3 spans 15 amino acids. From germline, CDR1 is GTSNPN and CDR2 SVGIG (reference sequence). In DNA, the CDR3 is TGTGCCTGGAGTGTACTGGGAGAAGTAAATGAAAAACTGTTTTTT. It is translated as CAWSVLGEVNEKLFF.

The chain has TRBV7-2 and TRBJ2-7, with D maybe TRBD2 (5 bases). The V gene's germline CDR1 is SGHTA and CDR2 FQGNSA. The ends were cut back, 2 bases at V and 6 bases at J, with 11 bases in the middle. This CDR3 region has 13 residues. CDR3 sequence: CASSLKAEREQYF. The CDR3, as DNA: TGTGCCAGCAGCTTAAAAGCGGAACGCGAGCAGTACTTC.

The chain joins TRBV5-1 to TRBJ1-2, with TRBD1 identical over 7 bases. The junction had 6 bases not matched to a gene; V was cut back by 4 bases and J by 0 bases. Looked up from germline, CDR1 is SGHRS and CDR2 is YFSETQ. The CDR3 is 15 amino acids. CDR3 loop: CASSPGTATNYGYTF. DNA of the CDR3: TGCGCCAGCAGCCCGGGGACAGCAACTAACTATGGCTACACCTTC.

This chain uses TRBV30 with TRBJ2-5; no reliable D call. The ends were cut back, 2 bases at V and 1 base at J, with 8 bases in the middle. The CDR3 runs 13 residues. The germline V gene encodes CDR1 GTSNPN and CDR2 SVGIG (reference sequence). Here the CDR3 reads CAWSRSPQETQYF. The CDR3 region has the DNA TGTGCCTGGAGTCGGTCCCCCCAAGAGACCCAGTACTTC.

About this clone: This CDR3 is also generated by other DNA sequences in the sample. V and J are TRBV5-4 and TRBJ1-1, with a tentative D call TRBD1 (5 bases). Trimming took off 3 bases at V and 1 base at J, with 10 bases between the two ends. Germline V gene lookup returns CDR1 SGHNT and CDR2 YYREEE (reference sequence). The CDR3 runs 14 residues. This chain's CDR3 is CASSSGLRNTEAFF. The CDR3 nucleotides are TGTGCCAGCAGCTCGGGACTTAGGAACACTGAAGCTTTCTTT.

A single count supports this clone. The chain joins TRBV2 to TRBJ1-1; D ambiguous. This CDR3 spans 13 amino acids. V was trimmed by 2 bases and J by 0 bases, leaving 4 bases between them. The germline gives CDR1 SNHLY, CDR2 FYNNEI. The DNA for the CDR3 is TGTGCCAGCAGTGAACCGATGAACACTGAAGCTTTCTTT. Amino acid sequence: CASSEPMNTEAFF.

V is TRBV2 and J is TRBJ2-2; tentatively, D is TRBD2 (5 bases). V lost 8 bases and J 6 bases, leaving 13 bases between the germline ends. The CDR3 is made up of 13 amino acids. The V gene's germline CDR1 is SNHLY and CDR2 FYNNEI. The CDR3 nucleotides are TGTGCCAGCCAAGACGCGGAGGCCGGGGAGCTGTTTTTT. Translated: CASQDAEAGELFF.

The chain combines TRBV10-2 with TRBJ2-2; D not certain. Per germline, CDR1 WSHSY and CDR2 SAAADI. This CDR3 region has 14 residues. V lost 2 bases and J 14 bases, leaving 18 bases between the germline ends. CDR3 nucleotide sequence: TGCGCCAGCAGTGAGAACAGCCCAGAAGGTCTACTGTTTTTT. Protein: CASSENSPEGLLFF.

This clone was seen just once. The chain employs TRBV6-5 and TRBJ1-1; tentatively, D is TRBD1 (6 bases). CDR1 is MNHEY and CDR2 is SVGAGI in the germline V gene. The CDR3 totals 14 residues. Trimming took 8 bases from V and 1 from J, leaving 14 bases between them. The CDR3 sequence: CASSRGEGNTEAFF. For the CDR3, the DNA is TGTGCCAGCTCCAGGGGAGAGGGGAACACTGAAGCTTTCTTT.

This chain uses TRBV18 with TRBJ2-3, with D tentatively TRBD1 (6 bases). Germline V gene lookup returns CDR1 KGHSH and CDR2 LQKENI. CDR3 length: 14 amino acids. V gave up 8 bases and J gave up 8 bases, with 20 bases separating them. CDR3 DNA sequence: TGTGCCAGCGGCACCGGAAGTGCACAGGGTACGCAGTATTTT. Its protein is CASGTGSAQGTQYF.

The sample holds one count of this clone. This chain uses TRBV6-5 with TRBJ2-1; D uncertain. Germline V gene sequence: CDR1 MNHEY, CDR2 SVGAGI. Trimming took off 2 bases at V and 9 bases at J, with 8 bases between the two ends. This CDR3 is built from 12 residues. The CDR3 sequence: CASSYPVGEQFF. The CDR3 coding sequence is TGTGCCAGCAGTTACCCGGTGGGTGAGCAGTTCTTC.

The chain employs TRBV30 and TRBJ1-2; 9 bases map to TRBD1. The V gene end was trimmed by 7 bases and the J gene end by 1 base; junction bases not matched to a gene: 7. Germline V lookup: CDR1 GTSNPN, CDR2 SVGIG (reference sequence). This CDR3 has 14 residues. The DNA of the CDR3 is TGTGCCTTTTTTCCGGGACAGGGTAACTATGGCTACACCTTC. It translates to CAFFPGQGNYGYTF.